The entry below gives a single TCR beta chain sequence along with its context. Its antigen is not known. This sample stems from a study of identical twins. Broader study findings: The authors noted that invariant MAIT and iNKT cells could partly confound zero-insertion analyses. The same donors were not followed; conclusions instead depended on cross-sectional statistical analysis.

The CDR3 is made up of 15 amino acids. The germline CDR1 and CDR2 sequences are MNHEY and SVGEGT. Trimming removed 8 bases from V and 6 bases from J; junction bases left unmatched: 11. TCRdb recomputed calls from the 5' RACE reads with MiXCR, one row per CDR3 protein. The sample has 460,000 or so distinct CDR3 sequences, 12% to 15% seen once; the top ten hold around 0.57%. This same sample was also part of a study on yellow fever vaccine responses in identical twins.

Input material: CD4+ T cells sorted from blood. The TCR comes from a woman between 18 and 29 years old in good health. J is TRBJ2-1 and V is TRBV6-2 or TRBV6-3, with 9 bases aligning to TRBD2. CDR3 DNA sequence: TGTGCCAGCGTGGATTTAGATAGCGGGAGCAATGAGCAGTTCTTC. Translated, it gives CASVDLDSGSNEQFF.